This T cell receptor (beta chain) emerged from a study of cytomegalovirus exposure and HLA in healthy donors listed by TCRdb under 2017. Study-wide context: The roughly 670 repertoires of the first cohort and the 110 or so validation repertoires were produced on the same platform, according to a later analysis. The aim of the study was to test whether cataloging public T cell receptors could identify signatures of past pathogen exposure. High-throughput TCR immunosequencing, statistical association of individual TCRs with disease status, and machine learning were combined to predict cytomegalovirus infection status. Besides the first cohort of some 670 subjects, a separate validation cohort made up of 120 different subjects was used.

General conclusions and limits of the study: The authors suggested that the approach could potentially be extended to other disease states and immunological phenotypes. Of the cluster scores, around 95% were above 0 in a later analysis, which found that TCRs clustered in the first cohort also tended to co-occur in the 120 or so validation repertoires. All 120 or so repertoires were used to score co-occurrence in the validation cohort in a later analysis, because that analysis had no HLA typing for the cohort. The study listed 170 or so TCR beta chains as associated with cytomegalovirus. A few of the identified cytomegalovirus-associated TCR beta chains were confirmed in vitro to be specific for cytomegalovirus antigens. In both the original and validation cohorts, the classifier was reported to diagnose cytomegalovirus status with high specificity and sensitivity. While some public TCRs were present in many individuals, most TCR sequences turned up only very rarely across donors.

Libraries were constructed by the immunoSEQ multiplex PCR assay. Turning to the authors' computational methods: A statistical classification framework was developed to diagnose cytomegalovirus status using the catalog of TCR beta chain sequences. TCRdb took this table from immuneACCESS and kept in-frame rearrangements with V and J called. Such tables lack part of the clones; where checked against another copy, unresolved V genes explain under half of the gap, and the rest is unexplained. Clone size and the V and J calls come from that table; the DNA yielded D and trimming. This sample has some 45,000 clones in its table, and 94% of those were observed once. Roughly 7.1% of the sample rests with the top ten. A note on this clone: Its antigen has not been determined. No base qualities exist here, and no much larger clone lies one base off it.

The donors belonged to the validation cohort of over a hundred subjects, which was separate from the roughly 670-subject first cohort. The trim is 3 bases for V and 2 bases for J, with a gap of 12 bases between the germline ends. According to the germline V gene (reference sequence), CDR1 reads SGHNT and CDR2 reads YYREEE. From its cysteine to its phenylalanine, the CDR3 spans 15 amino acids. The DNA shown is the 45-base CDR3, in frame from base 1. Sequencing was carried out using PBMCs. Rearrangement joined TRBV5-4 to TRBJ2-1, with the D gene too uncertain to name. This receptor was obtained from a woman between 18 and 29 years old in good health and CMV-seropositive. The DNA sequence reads TGTGCCAGCAGCTGGCAGGTAGGCGCCTACAATGAGCAGTTCTTC. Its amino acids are CASSWQVGAYNEQFF.